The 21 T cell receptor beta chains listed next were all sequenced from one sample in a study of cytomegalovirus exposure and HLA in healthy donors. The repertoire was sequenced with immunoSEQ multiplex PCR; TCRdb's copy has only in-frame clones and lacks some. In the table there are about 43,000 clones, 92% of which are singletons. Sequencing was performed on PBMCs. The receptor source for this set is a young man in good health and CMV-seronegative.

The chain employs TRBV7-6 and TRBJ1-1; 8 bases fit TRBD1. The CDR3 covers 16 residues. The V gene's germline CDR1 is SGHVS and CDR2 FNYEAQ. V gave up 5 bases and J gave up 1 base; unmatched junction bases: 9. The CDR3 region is CASSPDREGGNTEAFF. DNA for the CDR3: TGTGCCAGCAGCCCGGACAGGGAGGGGGGGAACACTGAAGCTTTCTTT. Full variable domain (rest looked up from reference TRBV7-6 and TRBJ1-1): GAGVSQSPRYKVTKRGQDVALRCDPISGHVSLYWYRQALGQGPEFLTYFNYEAQQDKSGLPNDRFSAERPEGSISTLTIQRTEQRDSAMYRCASSPDREGGNTEAFFGQGTRLTVV.

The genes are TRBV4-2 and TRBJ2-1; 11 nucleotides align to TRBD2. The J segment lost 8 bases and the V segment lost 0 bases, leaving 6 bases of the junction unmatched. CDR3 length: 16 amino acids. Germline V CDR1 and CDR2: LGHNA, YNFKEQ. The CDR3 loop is CASSQDRLAGSDEQFF. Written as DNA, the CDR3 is TGTGCCAGCAGCCAAGATCGACTAGCGGGAAGCGATGAGCAGTTCTTC.

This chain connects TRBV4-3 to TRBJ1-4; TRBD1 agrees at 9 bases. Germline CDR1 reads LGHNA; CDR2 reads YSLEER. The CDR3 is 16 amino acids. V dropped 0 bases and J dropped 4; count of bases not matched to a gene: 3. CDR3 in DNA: TGCGCCAGCAGCCAAGAGGGGACAGGGAGTAATGAAAAACTGTTTTTT. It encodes CASSQEGTGSNEKLFF.

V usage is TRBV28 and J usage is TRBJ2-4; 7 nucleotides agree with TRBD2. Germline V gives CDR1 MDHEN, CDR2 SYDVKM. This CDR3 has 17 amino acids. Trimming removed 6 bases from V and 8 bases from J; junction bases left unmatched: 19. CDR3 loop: CASSLSLAGAPGDIQYF. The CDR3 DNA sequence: TGTGCCAGCAGCCTATCCTTGGCGGGAGCCCCTGGGGACATTCAGTACTTC. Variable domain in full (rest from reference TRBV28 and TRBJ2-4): DVKVTQSSRYLVKRTGEKVFLECVQDMDHENMFWYRQDPGLGLRLIYFSYDVKMKEKGDIPEGYSVSREKKERFSLILESASTNQTSMYLCASSLSLAGAPGDIQYFGAGTRLSVL.

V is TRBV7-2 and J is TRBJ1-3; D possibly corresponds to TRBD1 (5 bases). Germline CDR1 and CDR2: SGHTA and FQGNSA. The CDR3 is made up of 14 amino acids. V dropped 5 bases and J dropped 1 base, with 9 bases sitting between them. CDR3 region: CASSLQGSGNTIYF. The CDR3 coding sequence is TGTGCCAGCAGCCTCCAGGGTTCTGGAAACACCATATATTTT.

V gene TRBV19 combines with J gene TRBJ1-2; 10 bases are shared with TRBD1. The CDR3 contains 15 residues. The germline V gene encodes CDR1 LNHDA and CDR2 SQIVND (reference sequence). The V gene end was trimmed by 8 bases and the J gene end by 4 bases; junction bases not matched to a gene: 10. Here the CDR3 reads CASLHSGQGVYGYTF. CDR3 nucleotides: TGTGCCAGTCTACACTCCGGACAGGGGGTCTATGGCTACACCTTC.

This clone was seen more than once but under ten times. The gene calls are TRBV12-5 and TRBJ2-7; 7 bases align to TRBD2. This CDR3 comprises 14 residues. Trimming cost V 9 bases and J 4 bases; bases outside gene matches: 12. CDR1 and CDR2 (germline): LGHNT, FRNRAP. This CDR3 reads CASRLAGAAYEQYF. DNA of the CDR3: TGTGCTAGCCGGTTGGCGGGAGCTGCTTACGAGCAGTACTTC.

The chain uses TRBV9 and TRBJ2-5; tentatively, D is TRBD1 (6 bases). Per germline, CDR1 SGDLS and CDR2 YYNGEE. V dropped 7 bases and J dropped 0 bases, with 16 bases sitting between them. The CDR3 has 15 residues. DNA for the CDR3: TGTGCCAGCCAGAGGGACACCCTCGACCAAGAGACCCAGTACTTC. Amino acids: CASQRDTLDQETQYF. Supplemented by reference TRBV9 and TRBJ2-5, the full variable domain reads DSGVTQTPKHLITATGQRVTLRCSPRSGDLSVYWYQQSLDQGLQFLIQYYNGEERAKGNILERFSAQQFPDLHSELNLSSLELGDSALYFCASQRDTLDQETQYFGPGTRLLVL.

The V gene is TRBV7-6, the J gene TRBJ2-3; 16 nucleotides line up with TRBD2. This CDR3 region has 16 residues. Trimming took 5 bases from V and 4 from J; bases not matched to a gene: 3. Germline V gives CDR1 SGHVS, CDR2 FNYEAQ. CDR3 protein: CASSGTSGGGSDTQYF. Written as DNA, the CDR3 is TGTGCCAGCAGCGGGACTAGCGGGGGGGGTTCAGATACGCAGTATTTT.

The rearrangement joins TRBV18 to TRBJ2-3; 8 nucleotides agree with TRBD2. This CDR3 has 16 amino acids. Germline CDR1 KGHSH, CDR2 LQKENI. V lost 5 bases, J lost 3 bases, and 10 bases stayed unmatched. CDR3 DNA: TGTGCCAGCTCATCTTCCGGGACTAGAGATACAGATACGCAGTATTTT. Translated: CASSSSGTRDTDTQYF.

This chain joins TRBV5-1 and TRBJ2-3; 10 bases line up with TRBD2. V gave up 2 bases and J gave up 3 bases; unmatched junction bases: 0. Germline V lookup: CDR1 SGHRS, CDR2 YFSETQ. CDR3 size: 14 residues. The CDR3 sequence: CASSFSGGTDTQYF. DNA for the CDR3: TGCGCCAGCAGCTTTAGCGGGGGGACAGATACGCAGTATTTT. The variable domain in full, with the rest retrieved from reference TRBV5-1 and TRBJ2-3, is KAGVTQTPRYLIKTRGQQVTLSCSPISGHRSVSWYQQTPGQGLQFLFEYFSETQRNKGNFPGRFSGRQFSNSRSEMNVSTLELGDSALYLCASSFSGGTDTQYFGPGTRLTVL.

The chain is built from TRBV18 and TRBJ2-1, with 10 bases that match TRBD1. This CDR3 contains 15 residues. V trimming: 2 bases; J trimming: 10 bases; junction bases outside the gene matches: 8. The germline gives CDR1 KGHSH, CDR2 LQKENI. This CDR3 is CASSPGTGVREEQFF. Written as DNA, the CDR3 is TGTGCCAGCTCACCAGGGACAGGGGTACGAGAGGAGCAGTTCTTC.

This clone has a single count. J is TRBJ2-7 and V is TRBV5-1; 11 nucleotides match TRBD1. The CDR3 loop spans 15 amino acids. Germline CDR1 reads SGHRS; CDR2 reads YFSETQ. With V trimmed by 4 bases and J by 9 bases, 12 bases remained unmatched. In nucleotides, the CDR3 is TGCGCCAGCAGCCCTGGGGGGACAGGGGGTTTACGGCAGTACTTC. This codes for CASSPGGTGGLRQYF.

The CDR3, as DNA: TGTGCCAGCAGCTCGACCAGGGGAGAGACCCAGTACTTC. Its translation: CASSSTRGETQYF. V usage is TRBV11-3 and J usage is TRBJ2-5; TRBD1 is a possible D gene (6 bases). V shed 4 bases and J shed 4 bases, with 10 bases lying between them. Germline CDR1 reads SGHNT; CDR2 reads YENEEA. This CDR3 has 13 residues. Combining the CDR3 with reference TRBV11-3 and TRBJ2-5 gives the whole variable domain EAGVVQSPRYKIIEKKQPVAFWCNPISGHNTLYWYLQNLGQGPELLIRYENEEAVDDSQLPKDRFSAERLKGVDSTLKIQPAELGDSAVYLCASSSTRGETQYFGPGTRLLVL.

CDR3 coding DNA: TGTGCCAGTAGTATAGGTGCAGGGGGCAGCTACGAGCAGTACTTC. This encodes CASSIGAGGSYEQYF. V gene TRBV19 combines with J gene TRBJ2-7, with 8 bases lining up with TRBD1. The germline V gene has CDR1 LNHDA and CDR2 SQIVND (reference sequence). This CDR3 comprises 15 residues. The J segment lost 3 bases and the V segment lost 1 base, leaving 5 bases of the junction unmatched.

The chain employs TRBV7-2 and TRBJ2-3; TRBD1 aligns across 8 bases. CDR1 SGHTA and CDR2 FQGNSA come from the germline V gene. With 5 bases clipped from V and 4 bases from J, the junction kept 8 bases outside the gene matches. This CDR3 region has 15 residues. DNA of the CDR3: TGTGCCAGCAGCCTTGCGACAGGGGTTGCAGATACGCAGTATTTT. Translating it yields CASSLATGVADTQYF.

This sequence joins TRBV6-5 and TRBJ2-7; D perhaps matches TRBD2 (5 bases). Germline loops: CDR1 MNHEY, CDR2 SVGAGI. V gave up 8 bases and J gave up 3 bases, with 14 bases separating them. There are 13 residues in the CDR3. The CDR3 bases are TGTGCCAGCCGAGGGCGGATCCTCTACGAGCAGTACTTC. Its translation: CASRGRILYEQYF.

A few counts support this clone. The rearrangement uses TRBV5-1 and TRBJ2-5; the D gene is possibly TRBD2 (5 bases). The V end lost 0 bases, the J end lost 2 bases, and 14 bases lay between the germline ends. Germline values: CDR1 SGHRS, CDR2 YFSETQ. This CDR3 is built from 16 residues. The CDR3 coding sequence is TGCGCCAGCAGCTTGGGAGGGTGGAGGCAGCAAGAGACCCAGTACTTC. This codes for CASSLGGWRQQETQYF.

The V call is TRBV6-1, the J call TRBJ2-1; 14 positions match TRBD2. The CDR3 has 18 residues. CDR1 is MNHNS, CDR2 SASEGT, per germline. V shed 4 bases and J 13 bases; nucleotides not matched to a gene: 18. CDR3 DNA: TGTGCCAGCAGTGCCGACACCAAGACTAGCGGGAGGGCCGGAGGTCAGTTCTTC. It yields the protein CASSADTKTSGRAGGQFF.

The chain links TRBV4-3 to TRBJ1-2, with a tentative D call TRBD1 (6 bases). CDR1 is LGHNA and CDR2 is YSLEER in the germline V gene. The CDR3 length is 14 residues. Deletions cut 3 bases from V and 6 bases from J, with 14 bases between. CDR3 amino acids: CASSQQQGSHGYTF. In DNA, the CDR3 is TGCGCCAGCAGCCAGCAACAGGGTTCTCATGGCTACACCTTC.

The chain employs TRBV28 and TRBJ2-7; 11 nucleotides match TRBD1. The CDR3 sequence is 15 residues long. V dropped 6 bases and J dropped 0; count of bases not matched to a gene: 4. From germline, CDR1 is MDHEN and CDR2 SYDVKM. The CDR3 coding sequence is TGTGCCAGCAGCCCAGGACAGGGGGCCTCCTACGAGCAGTACTTC. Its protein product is CASSPGQGASYEQYF.